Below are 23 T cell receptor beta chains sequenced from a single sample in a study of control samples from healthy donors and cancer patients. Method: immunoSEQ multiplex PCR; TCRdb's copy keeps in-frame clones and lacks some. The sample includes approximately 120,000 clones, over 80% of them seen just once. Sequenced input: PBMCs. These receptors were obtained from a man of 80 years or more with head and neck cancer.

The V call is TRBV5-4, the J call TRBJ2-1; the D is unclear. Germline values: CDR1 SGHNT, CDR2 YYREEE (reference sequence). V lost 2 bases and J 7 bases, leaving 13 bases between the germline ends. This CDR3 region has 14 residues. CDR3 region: CASSFASGVNEQFF. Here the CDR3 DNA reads TGTGCCAGCAGCTTTGCCTCCGGTGTGAATGAGCAGTTCTTC.

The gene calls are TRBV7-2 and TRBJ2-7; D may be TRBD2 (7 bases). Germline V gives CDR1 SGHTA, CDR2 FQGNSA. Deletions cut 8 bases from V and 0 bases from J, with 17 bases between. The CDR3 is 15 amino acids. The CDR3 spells CASGGRGISSYEQYF. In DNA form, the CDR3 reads TGTGCCAGCGGGGGGCGGGGGATAAGCTCCTACGAGCAGTACTTC.

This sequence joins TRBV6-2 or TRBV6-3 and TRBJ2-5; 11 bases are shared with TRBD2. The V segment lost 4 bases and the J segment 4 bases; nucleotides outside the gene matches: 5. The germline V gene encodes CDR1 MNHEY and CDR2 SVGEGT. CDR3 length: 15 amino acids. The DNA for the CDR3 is TGTGCCAGCAGTTCCCAGACTAGCGGGGTAGAGACCCAGTACTTC. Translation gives CASSSQTSGVETQYF.

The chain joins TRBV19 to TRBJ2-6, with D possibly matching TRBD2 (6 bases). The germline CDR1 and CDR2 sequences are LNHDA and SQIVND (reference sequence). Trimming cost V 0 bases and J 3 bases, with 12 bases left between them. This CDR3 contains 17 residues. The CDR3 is CASSIDTGSGGANVLTF. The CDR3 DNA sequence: TGTGCCAGTAGTATAGATACAGGTAGCGGTGGGGCCAACGTCCTGACTTTC.

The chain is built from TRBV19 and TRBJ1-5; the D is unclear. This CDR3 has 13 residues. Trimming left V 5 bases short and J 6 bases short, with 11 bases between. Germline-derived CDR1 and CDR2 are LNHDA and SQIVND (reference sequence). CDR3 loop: CASSGSRVQPQHF. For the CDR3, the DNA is TGTGCCAGTAGTGGGAGTAGGGTTCAGCCCCAGCATTTT.

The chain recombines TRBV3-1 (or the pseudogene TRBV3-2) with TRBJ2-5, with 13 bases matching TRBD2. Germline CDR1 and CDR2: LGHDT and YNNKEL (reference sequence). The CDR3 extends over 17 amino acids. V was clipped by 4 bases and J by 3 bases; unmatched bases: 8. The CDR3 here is CASSPWTSGGFEETQYF. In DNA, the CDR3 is TGTGCCAGCAGCCCCTGGACTAGCGGGGGTTTCGAAGAGACCCAGTACTTC.

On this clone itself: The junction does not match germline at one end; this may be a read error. CDR3 DNA: TGTGCTAGTGGTCTGGTCGACGAGGGGACGAGAAAAGCTTTCTTT. Its protein is CASGLVDEGTRKAFF. V gene TRBV12-5 combines with J gene TRBJ1-1, with D possibly being TRBD1 (5 bases). CDR3 size: 15 residues. Germline loops: CDR1 LGHNT, CDR2 FRNRAP. Full variable domain (outside the CDR3, taken from reference TRBV12-5 and TRBJ1-1): DARVTQTPRHKVTEMGQEVTMRCQPILGHNTVFWYRQTMMQGLELLAYFRNRAPLDDSGMPKDRFSAEMPDATLATLKIQPSEPRDSAVYFCASGLVDEGTRKAFFGQGTRLTVV.

The CDR3 DNA reads TGTGCCAGCAGGGACAGGGATTGGGCTTTCTTT. It translates to CASRDRDWAFF. V usage is TRBV2 and J usage is TRBJ1-1; 8 bases line up with TRBD1. Germline values: CDR1 SNHLY, CDR2 FYNNEI. The V segment lost 6 bases and the J segment 11 bases; nucleotides outside the gene matches: 5. The CDR3 covers 11 residues.

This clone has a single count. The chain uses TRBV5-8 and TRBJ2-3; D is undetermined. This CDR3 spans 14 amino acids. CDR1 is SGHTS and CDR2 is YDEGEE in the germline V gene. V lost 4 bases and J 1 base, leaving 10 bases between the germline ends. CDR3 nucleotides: TGTGCCAGCAGCCAGCAGTTACGCACAGATACGCAGTATTTT. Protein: CASSQQLRTDTQYF.

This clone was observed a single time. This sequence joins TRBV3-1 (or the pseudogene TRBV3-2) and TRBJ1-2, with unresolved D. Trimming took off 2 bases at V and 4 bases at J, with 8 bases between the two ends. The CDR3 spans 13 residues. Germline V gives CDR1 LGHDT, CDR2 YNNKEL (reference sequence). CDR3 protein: CASSQTNSYGYTF. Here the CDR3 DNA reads TGTGCCAGCAGCCAAACCAACAGCTATGGCTACACCTTC.

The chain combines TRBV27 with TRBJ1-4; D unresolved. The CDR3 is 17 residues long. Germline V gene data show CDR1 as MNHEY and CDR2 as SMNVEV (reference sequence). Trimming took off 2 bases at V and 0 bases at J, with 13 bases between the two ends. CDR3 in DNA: TGTGCCAGCAGTTTAAACTCGAGGCCCGCAACTAATGAAAAACTGTTTTTT. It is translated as CASSLNSRPATNEKLFF.

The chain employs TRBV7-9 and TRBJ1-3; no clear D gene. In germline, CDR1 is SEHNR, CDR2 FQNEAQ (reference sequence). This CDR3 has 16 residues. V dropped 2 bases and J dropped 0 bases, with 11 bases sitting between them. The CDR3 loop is CASSLSDLISGNTIYF. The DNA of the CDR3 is TGTGCCAGCAGCTTAAGTGACCTAATCTCTGGAAACACCATATATTTT. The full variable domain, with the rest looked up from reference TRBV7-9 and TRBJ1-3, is DTGVSQNPRHKITKRGQNVTFRCDPISEHNRLYWYRQTLGQGPEFLTYFQNEAQLEKSRLLSDRFSAERPKGSFSTLEIQRTEQGDSAMYLCASSLSDLISGNTIYFGEGSWLTVV.

CDR3 region: CASSWTSGSYEQYF. The CDR3 nucleotides are TGTGCCAGCAGTTGGACTAGCGGGTCCTACGAGCAGTACTTC. This rearrangement joins TRBV6-5 to TRBJ2-7, with TRBD2 matching over 11 bases. After removal of 4 bases from V and 1 base from J, the junction contained 0 bases not matched to a gene. Germline-derived CDR1 and CDR2 are MNHEY and SVGAGI. This CDR3 is built from 14 residues.

The CDR3 loop reads CASSYWESNEQFF. The CDR3, as DNA: TGTGCCAGCAGTTACTGGGAGTCAAATGAGCAGTTCTTC. This rearrangement joins TRBV6-5 to TRBJ2-1; a weak D match, TRBD2 (5 bases). V lost 1 base and J lost 7, with 8 bases in between. The CDR3 has 13 amino acids. CDR1 and CDR2 (germline): MNHEY, SVGAGI.

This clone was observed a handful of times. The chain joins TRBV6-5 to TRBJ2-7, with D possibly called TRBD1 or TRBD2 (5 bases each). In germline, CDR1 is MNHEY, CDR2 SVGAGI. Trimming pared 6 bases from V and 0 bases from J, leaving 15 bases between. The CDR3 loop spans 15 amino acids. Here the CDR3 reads CASRLTGTGSYEQYF. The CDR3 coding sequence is TGTGCCAGCAGACTAACCGGGACGGGCTCCTACGAGCAGTACTTC.

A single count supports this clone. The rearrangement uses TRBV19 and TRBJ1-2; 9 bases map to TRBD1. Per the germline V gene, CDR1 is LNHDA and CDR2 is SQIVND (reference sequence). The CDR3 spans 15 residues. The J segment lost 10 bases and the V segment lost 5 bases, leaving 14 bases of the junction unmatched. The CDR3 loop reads CASSLRGDRVSFYTF. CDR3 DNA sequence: TGTGCCAGTAGTCTCAGAGGGGACAGGGTATCTTTCTACACCTTC.

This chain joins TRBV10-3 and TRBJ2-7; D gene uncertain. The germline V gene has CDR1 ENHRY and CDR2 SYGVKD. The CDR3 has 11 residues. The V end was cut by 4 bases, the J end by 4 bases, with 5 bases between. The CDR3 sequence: CAISVGYEQYF. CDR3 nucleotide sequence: TGTGCCATCAGTGTAGGGTACGAGCAGTACTTC.

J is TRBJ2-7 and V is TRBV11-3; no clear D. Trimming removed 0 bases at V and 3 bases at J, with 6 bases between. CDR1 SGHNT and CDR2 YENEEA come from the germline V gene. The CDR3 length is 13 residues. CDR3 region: CASSLDSYYEQYF. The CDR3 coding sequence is TGTGCCAGCAGCTTAGATTCTTACTACGAGCAGTACTTC.

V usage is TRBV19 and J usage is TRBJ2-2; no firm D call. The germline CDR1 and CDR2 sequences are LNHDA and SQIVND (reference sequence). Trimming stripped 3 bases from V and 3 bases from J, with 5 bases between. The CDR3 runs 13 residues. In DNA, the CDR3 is TGTGCCAGTAGTATTAGGGACACCGGGGAGCTGTTTTTT. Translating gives CASSIRDTGELFF.

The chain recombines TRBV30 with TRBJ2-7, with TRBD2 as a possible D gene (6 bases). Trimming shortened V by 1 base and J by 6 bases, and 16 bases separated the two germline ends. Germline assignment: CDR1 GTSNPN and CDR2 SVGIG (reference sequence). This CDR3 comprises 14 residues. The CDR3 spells CAWSGGTAGPEQYF. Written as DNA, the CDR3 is TGTGCCTGGAGTGGCGGGACCGCAGGGCCCGAGCAGTACTTC.

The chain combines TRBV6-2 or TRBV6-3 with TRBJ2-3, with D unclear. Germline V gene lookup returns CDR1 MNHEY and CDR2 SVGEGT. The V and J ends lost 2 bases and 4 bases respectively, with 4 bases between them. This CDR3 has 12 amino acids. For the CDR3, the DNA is TGTGCCAGCAGTTACAGCCCAGATACGCAGTATTTT. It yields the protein CASSYSPDTQYF.

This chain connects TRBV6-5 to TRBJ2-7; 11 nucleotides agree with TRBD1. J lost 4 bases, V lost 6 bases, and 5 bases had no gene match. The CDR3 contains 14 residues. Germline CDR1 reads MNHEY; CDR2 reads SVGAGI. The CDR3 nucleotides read TGTGCCAGCAGGGGACAGGGGGTTACGTACGAGCAGTACTTC. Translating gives CASRGQGVTYEQYF.

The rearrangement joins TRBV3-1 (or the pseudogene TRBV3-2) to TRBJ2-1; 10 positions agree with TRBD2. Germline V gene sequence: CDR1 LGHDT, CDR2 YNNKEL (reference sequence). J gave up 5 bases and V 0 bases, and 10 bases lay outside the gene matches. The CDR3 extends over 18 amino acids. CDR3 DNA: TGTGCCAGCAGCCAAGAACATGGAAGGACTAGCGGTAACAATGAGCAGTTCTTC. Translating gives CASSQEHGRTSGNNEQFF.